This TCR beta chain was captured by sequencing in a study of T cell clonality in common variable immunodeficiency. Study-level results: Reportedly, TCR beta sequences from common variable immunodeficiency showed fewer deletions and N-nucleotide insertions.

This clone was counted ten times or more. Its target is not known. With the read ending 3 residues before the CDR3 end, the germline J gene is used to fill in that end. Some clones are missing from TCRdb's copy, which holds only in-frame ones; the method was immunoSEQ multiplex PCR. There are about 42,000 clones in the sample, none observed a single time. The CDR3 contains 16 residues. V was pared by 1 base and J by 0 bases, with 13 bases between. Germline CDR1 KGHSH, CDR2 LQKENI. The sequenced sample consisted of peripheral blood mononuclear cells. The genes are TRBV18 and TRBJ2-7, with a possible D match to TRBD1 (6 bases). This TCR derives from a person between 18 and 69 years old in good health. The DNA read from the CDR3 is TGTGCCAGCTCACCACAGGCCGGACAGAGCTCCTACGAG. Its translation: CASSPQAGQSSYE. The CDR3 reads in full as CASSPQAGQSSYEQYF.